The present entry profiles one TCR beta chain with its context. CDR3 length: 15 residues. The germline V gene has CDR1 WSHSY and CDR2 SAAADI. The J segment lost 4 bases and the V segment lost 3 bases, leaving 8 bases of the junction unmatched. This record comes from a study of cytomegalovirus exposure and HLA in healthy donors. A multiplex PCR was run with 60 Vbeta primers and 13 Jbeta primers. Assay used: immunoSEQ multiplex PCR; TCRdb lists only in-frame clones, some missing. The sample comprises over 150,000 clones, about 77% of which are singletons, and about 1.3% rests with the top ten. Source material: PBMCs. This clonotype originated in a woman aged 50 to 65 in good health and CMV-seronegative. The chain has TRBV10-2 and TRBJ1-2; TRBD1 matches at 7 bases. CDR3 in DNA: TGCGCCAGCAGTGACCCCGGGACAGCTCGCTATGGCTACACCTTC. It encodes CASSDPGTARYGYTF.